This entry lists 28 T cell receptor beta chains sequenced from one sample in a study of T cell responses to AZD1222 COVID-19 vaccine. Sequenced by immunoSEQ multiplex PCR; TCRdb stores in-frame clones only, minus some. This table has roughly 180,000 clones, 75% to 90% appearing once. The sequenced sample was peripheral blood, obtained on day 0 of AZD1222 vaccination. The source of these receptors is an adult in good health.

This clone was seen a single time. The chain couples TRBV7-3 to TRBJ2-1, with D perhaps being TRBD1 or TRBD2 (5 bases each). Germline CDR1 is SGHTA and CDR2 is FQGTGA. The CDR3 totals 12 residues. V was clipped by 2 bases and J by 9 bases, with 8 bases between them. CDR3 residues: CASSLGDGEQFF. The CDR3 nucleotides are TGTGCCAGCAGCTTAGGGGACGGTGAGCAGTTCTTC.

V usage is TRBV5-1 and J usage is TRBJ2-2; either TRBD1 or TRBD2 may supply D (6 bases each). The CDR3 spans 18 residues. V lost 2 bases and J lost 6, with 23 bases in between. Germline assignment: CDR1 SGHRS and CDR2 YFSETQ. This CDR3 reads CASSFWTLMPGAAGELFF. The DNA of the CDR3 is TGCGCCAGCAGCTTTTGGACGTTAATGCCGGGGGCGGCCGGGGAGCTGTTTTTT.

This CDR3 reads CASSKDGYNQPQHF. The CDR3 bases are TGTGCCAGCAGTAAAGACGGGTATAATCAGCCCCAGCATTTT. V is TRBV13 and J is TRBJ1-5; D is undetermined. V was pared by 6 bases and J by 4 bases, with 13 bases between. Germline CDR1 is PRHDT and CDR2 is FYEKMQ (reference sequence). The CDR3 runs to 14 residues. Using reference TRBV13 and TRBJ1-5 for the parts outside the CDR3, the full variable domain is AAGVIQSPRHLIKEKRETATLKCYPIPRHDTVYWYQQGPGQDPQFLISFYEKMQSDKGSIPDRFSAQQFSDYHSELNMSSLELGDSALYFCASSKDGYNQPQHFGDGTRLSIL.

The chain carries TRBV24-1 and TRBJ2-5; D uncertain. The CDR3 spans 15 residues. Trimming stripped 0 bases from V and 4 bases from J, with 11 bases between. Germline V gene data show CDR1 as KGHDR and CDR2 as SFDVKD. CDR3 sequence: CATSDLGVSGETQYF. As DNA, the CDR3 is TGTGCCACCAGTGATTTGGGAGTCAGTGGAGAGACCCAGTACTTC.

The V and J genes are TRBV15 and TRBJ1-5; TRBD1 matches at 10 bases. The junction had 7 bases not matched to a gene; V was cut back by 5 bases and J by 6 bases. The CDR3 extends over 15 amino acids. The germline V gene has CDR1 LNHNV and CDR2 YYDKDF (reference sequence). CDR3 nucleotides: TGTGCCACCAGCGGACGACAGGGGGCTGGTCAGCCCCAGCATTTT. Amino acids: CATSGRQGAGQPQHF.

Written as DNA, the CDR3 is TGTGCCAGCAGTGAGGTTATTTGGGGAAACACCATATATTTT. Its protein is CASSEVIWGNTIYF. The rearrangement links TRBV2 to TRBJ1-3; D gene ambiguous. Trimming pared 3 bases from V and 4 bases from J, leaving 10 bases between. CDR3 length equals 14 residues. Germline loops: CDR1 SNHLY, CDR2 FYNNEI.

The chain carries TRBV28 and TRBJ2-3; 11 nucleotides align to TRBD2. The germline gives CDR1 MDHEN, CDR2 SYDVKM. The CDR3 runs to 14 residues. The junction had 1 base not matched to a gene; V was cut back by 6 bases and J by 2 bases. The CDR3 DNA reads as TGTGCCAGCAGGACTAGCGGGACCACAGATACGCAGTATTTT. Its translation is CASRTSGTTDTQYF.

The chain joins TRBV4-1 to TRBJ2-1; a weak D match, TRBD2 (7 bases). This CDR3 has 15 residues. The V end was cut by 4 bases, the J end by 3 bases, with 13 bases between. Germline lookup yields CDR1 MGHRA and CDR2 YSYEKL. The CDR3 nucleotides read TGCGCCAGCAGCCCTCGGGGGGCAGGCTACAATGAGCAGTTCTTC. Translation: CASSPRGAGYNEQFF.

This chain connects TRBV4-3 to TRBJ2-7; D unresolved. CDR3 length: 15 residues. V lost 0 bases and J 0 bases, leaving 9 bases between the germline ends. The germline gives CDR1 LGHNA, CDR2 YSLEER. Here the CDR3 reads CASSQDRQTSYEQYF. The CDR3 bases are TGCGCCAGCAGCCAAGATCGTCAGACCTCCTACGAGCAGTACTTC.

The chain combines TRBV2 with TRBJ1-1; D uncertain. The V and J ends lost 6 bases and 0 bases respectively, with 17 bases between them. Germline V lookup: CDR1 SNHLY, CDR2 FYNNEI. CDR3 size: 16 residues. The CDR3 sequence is CASRQPDGGMNTEAFF. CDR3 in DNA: TGTGCCAGCAGACAACCGGACGGCGGGATGAACACTGAAGCTTTCTTT.

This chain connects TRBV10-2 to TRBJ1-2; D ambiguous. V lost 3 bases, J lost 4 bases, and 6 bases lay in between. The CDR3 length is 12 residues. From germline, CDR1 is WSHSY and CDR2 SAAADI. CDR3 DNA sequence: TGCGCCAGCAGTGAACACGGCTATGGCTACACCTTC. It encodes CASSEHGYGYTF.

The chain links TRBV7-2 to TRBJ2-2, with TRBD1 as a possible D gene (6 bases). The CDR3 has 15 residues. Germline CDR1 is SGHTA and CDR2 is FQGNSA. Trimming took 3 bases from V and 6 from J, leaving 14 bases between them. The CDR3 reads CASSFGQGFAGELFF. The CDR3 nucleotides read TGTGCCAGCAGCTTCGGGCAGGGGTTTGCCGGGGAGCTGTTTTTT. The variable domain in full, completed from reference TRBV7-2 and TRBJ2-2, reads GAGVSQSPSNKVTEKGKDVELRCDPISGHTALYWYRQSLGQGLEFLIYFQGNSAPDKSGLPSDRFSAERTGGSVSTLTIQRTQQEDSAVYLCASSFGQGFAGELFFGEGSRLTVL.

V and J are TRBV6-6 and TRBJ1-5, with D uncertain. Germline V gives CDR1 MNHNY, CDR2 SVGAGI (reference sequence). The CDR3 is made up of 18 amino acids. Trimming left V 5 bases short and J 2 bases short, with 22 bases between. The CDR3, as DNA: TGTGCCAGCAGTCCGAACTTAGGAGGGATTTATGGCAATCAGCCCCAGCATTTT. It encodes CASSPNLGGIYGNQPQHF.

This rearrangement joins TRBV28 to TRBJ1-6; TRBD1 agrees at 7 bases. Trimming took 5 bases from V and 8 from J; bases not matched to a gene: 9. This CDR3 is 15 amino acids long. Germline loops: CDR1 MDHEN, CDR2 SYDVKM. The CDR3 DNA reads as TGTGCCAGCAGTCCTACAGGGGCTAAGCATTCACCCCTCCACTTT. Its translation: CASSPTGAKHSPLHF.

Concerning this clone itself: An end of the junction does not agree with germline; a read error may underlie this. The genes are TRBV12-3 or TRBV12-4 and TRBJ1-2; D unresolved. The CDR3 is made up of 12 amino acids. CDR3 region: CASRLGFGGYTF. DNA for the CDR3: TGTGCCAGCAGATTAGGGTTCGGTGGCTACACCTTC.

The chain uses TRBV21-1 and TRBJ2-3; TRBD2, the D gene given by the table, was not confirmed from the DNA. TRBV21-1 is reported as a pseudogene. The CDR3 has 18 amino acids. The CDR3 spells CASSKKNGTGDRTDTQYF. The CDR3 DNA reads TGTGCCAGCAGCAAAAAAAACGGGACGGGGGACCGCACAGATACGCAGTATTTT.

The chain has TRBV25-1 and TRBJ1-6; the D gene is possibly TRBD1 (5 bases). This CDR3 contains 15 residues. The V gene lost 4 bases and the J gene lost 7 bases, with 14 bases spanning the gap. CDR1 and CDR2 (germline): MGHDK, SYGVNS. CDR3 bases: TGTGCCAGCAGTGGTTCGGGACGGGACAATTCACCCCTCCACTTT. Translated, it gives CASSGSGRDNSPLHF.

The CDR3 region is CASSLALIGNTIYF. DNA of the CDR3: TGTGCCAGCAGCTTAGCGCTAATTGGAAACACCATATATTTT. The rearrangement uses TRBV7-2 and TRBJ1-3; D not resolved. The CDR3 length is 14 residues. Germline CDR1 and CDR2: SGHTA and FQGNSA. V lost 0 bases and J lost 3, with 6 bases in between.

CDR3 loop: CASSFTRRAEQYV. In nucleotides, the CDR3 is TGTGCCAGCAGTTTTACCCGCAGGGCCGAGCAGTACGTC. V usage is TRBV6-2 or TRBV6-3 and J usage is TRBJ2-7, with D tentatively TRBD1 (5 bases). Trimming took 4 bases from V and 6 from J, leaving 13 bases between them. CDR1 is MNHEY, CDR2 SVGEGT, per germline. The CDR3 has 13 amino acids.

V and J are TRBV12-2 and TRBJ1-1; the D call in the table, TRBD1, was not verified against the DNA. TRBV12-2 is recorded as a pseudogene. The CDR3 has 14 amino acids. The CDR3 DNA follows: TGTGCAAGTCGCCCGGACAGGGAGGGGACTGAAGCTTTCTTT. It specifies CASRPDREGTEAFF.

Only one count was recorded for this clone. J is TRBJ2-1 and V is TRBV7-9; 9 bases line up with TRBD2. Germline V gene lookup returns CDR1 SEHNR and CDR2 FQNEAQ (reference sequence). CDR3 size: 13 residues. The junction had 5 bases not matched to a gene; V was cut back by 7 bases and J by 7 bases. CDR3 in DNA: TGTGCCAGCACGGCGGGGGGGTTAAATGAGCAGTTCTTC. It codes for CASTAGGLNEQFF.

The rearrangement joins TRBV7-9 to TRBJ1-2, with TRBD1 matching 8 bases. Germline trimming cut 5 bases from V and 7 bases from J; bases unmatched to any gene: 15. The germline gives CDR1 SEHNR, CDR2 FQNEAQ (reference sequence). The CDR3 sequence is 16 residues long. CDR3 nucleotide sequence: TGTGCCAGCAGCCCCAGTTTTACACGACAGGGGTCTGGCTACACCTTC. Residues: CASSPSFTRQGSGYTF.

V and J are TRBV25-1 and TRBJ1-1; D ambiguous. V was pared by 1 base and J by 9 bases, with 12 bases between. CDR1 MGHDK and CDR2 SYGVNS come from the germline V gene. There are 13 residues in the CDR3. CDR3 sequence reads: CASSESGRRKAFF. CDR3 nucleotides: TGTGCCAGCAGTGAATCCGGTCGGAGGAAAGCTTTCTTT.

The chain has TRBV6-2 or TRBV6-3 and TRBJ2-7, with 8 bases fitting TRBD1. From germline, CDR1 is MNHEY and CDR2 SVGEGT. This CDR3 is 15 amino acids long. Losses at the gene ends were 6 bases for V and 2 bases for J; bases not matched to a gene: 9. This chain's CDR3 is CASSRTGGQTYEQYF. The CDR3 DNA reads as TGTGCCAGCAGCAGAACAGGGGGACAAACCTACGAGCAGTACTTC.

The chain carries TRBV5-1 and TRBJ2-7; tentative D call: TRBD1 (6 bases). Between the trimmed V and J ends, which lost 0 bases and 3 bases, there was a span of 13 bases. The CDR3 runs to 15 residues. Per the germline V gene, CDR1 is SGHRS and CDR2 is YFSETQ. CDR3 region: CASSLAGRGDYEQYV. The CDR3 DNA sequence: TGCGCCAGCAGCTTGGCCGGCAGGGGTGACTACGAGCAGTACGTC.

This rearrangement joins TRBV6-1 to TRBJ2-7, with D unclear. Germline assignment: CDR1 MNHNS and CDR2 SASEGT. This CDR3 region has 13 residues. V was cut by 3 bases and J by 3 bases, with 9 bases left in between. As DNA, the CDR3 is TGTGCCAGCAGTGAGGGTGGACGCTACGAGCAGTACGTC. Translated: CASSEGGRYEQYV.

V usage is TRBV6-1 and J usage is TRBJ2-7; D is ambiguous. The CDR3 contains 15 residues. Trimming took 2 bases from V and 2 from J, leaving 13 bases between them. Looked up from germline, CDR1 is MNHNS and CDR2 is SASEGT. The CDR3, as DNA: TGTGCCAGCAGTGAATCGGGCCGATGGCCCTACGAGCAGTACGTC. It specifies CASSESGRWPYEQYV.

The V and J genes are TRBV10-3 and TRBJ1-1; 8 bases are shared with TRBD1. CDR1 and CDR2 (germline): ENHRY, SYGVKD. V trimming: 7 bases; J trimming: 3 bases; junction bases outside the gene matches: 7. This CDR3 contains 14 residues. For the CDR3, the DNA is TGTGCCATCAAAAGGGGACAGGCGGACACTGAAGCTTTCTTT. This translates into CAIKRGQADTEAFF.